The 10 T cell receptor beta chains below all came from one sample that was sequenced in a study of shared clonotypes between healthy human individuals. CD45RO-negative CD8 cells positively selected for CCR7 made up the naive population, which excluded terminally differentiated effector memory CD45RA+ cells. Clones were sequenced by immunoSEQ multiplex PCR, and TCRdb holds only the in-frame ones, with some missing. The data hold just over 2,000,000 clones, with 85% to 95% observed a single time. The sample was naive CD8+ T cells sorted from blood. The receptors shown here come from a man between 18 and 35 years old in good health.

The chain uses TRBV7-3 and TRBJ1-2; D is undetermined. The V end was cut by 2 bases, the J end by 0 bases, with 13 bases between. This CDR3 spans 16 amino acids. CDR1 is SGHTA, CDR2 FQGTGA, per germline. The CDR3, as DNA: TGTGCCAGCAGCTTATTCAGCCATTTAGCTAACTATGGCTACACCTTC. This codes for CASSLFSHLANYGYTF. Using reference TRBV7-3 and TRBJ1-2 for the parts outside the CDR3, the full variable domain is GAGVSQTPSNKVTEKGKYVELRCDPISGHTALYWYRQSLGQGPEFLIYFQGTGAADDSGLPNDRFFAVRPEGSVSTLKIQRTERGDSAVYLCASSLFSHLANYGYTFGSGTRLTVV.

This chain connects TRBV6-5 to TRBJ1-5; D remains unclear. The V gene lost 6 bases and the J gene lost 9 bases, with 12 bases spanning the gap. The CDR3 totals 12 residues. Looked up from germline, CDR1 is MNHEY and CDR2 is SVGAGI. The CDR3 bases are TGTGCCAGCAGGCAGCCTAACGGGCCCCAGCATTTT. Amino acids: CASRQPNGPQHF.

Only one count was recorded for this clone. The chain joins TRBV5-1 to TRBJ1-2; D remains unclear. Germline CDR1 SGHRS, CDR2 YFSETQ. CDR3 length equals 17 residues. Deletions cut 3 bases from V and 8 bases from J, with 26 bases between. CDR3 loop: CASSSNRNELPDRGYTF. CDR3 coding DNA: TGCGCCAGCAGCTCCAACAGAAACGAGCTCCCCGATCGGGGCTACACCTTC.

Note on this clone: Within the sample, other DNA sequences also encode this same CDR3. This rearrangement joins TRBV27 to TRBJ2-7; D gene ambiguous. CDR3 length: 13 residues. Trimming stripped 2 bases from V and 4 bases from J, with 9 bases between. CDR1 MNHEY and CDR2 SMNVEV come from the germline V gene (reference sequence). CDR3 loop: CASSLRVGYEQYF. CDR3 nucleotides: TGTGCCAGCAGTTTACGGGTGGGGTACGAGCAGTACTTC.

About this clone: Other DNA sequences in this sample translate to the same CDR3. The chain carries TRBV27 and TRBJ2-7; TRBD2 agrees at 10 bases. J lost 2 bases, V lost 2 bases, and 3 bases had no gene match. Germline CDR1 reads MNHEY; CDR2 reads SMNVEV (reference sequence). The CDR3 loop spans 15 amino acids. Here the CDR3 DNA reads TGTGCCAGCAGTTTACTAGCGGGGGCCACCTACGAGCAGTACTTC. This gives the protein CASSLLAGATYEQYF.

On this clone itself: Other nucleotide sequences in the sample specify the same CDR3. V is TRBV27 and J is TRBJ1-1; no clear D. The CDR3 is made up of 12 amino acids. V was pared by 4 bases and J by 3 bases, with 6 bases between. Germline lookup yields CDR1 MNHEY and CDR2 SMNVEV (reference sequence). For the CDR3, the DNA is TGTGCCAGCAGTTCCGGGTACACTGAAGCTTTCTTT. Protein sequence: CASSSGYTEAFF.

This rearrangement joins TRBV13 to TRBJ2-5; perhaps TRBD2 as D (5 bases). V lost 3 bases and J 4 bases, leaving 15 bases between the germline ends. CDR1 PRHDT and CDR2 FYEKMQ come from the germline V gene (reference sequence). The CDR3 spans 15 residues. CDR3 sequence (DNA): TGTGCCAGCAGCTTCCCGAGTAGCGCTAGAGAGACCCAGTACTTC. Translation gives CASSFPSSARETQYF.

The gene calls are TRBV10-3 and TRBJ2-7; no reliable D call. V was clipped by 3 bases and J by 6 bases, with 15 bases between them. Germline CDR1 is ENHRY and CDR2 is SYGVKD. The CDR3 has 14 residues. CDR3: CAISDVPPPGEQYF. The CDR3 DNA reads TGTGCCATCAGTGATGTACCGCCGCCGGGCGAGCAGTACTTC.

The rearrangement links TRBV5-4 to TRBJ1-1, with no clear D. This CDR3 has 15 amino acids. CDR1 SGHNT and CDR2 YYREEE come from the germline V gene (reference sequence). V was trimmed by 0 bases and J by 0 bases, leaving 9 bases between them. CDR3 loop: CASSLEGRMNTEAFF. CDR3 bases: TGTGCCAGCAGCTTGGAGGGCCGAATGAACACTGAAGCTTTCTTT.

The rearrangement uses TRBV28 and TRBJ1-1; D not certain. V was trimmed by 4 bases and J by 0 bases, leaving 12 bases between them. The CDR3 loop spans 15 amino acids. The germline V gene has CDR1 MDHEN and CDR2 SYDVKM. The CDR3 sequence: CASSWAGSVNTEAFF. CDR3 bases: TGTGCCAGCAGTTGGGCGGGCTCCGTGAACACTGAAGCTTTCTTT.